In its sample, the clone carrying this T cell receptor beta chain was seen a few times. Antigen specificity is unknown. The data originate from a study of T cells after yellow fever vaccination. Broader study findings: Post-booster samples contained most primary-vaccination clones (more than 95% CD4, 70% to 90% CD8). A small proportion of clonotypes was detected in both the CD4 and CD8 compartments.

By 5'RACE template switching, TCR cDNA was produced, with a universal primer site and UMIs added in the process. TCRdb recomputed calls from the 5' RACE reads with MiXCR, one row per CDR3 protein. The repertoire has some 600,000 distinct CDR3 sequences, 9% to 15% of them found once; the top ten carry more than 12%. V lost 0 bases and J 6 bases, leaving 16 bases between the germline ends. This CDR3 spans 15 amino acids. CDR1 and CDR2 from the germline V gene are SGHRS and YFSETQ. Specimen: PBMCs, collected on the day of the yellow fever booster vaccination. The chain has TRBV5-1 and TRBJ2-7, with D perhaps TRBD2 (5 bases). This clonotype was obtained from a man aged 30 to 39 who received the YFV17D yellow fever vaccine. The chain's CDR3 is CASSLGETNFGEQYF. The CDR3, as DNA: TGCGCCAGCAGCTTGGGCGAGACTAACTTCGGCGAGCAGTACTTC.